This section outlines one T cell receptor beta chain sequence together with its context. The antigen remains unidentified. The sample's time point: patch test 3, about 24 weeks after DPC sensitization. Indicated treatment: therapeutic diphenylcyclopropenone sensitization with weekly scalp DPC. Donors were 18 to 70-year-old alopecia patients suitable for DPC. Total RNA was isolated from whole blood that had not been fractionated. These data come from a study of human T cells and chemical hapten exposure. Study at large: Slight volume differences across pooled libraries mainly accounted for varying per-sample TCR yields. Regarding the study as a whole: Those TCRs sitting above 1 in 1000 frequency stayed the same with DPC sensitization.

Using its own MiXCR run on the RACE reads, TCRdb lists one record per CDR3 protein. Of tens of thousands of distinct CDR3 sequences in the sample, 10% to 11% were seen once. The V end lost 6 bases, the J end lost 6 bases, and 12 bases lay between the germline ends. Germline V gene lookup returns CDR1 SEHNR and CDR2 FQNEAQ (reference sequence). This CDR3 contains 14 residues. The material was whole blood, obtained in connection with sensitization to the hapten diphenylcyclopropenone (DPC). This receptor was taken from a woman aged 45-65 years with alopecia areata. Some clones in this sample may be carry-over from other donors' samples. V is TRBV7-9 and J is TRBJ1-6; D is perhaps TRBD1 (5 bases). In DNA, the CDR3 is TGTGCCAGCAGGAGTGGGGGGTCTAATTCACCCCTCCACTTT. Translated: CASRSGGSNSPLHF. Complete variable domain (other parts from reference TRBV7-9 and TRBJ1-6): DTGVSQNPRHKITKRGQNVTFRCDPISEHNRLYWYRQTLGQGPEFLTYFQNEAQLEKSRLLSDRFSAERPKGSFSTLEIQRTEQGDSAMYLCASRSGGSNSPLHFGNGTRLTVT.